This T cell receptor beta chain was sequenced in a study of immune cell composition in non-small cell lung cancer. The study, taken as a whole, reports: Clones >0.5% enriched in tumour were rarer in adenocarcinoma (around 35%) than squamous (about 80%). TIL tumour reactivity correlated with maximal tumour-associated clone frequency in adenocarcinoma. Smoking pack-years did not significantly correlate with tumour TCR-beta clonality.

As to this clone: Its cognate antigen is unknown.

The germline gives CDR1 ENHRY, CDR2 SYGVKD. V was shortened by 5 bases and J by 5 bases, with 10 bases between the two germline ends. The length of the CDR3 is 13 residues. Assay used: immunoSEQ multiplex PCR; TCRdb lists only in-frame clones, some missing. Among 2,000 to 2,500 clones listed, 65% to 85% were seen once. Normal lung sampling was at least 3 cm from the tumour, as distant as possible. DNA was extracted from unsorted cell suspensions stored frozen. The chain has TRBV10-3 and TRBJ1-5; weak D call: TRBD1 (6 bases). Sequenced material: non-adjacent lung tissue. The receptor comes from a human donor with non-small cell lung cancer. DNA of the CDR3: TGTGCCATCAGTAAGGACAGACATCAGCCCCAGCATTTT. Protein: CAISKDRHQPQHF.